The rows below give T cell receptor beta chains drawn from one sample of a study of STAT3 mutations in large granular lymphocyte leukemia. This table comes from immunoSEQ multiplex PCR, and its TCRdb copy is limited to in-frame clones, with some not included. Among about 20,000 clones listed, about 90% were seen once. The sample taken for sequencing was peripheral blood mononuclear cells. The receptors come from a man aged 55 to 70 with T-cell large granular lymphocyte leukemia. Some clones in this sample may be carry-over from other donors' samples. Each CDR3 is given with its conserved first and last residue. D genes are given only for firm matches. Clone sizes are given selectively: once, few, many, or a class where the clone is expanded.

J | D | V | size | CDR3 | DNA
TRBJ2-6 | TRBD2 | TRBV27 | . | CASSPPGGETSGANVLTF | TGTGCCAGCAGTCCCCCGGGAGGGGAAACTTCTGGGGCCAACGTCCTGACTTTC
TRBJ1-2 | . | TRBV29-1 | . | CSVTGGYGYTF | TGCAGCGTTACAGGAGGATATGGCTACACCTTC
TRBJ1-5 | . | TRBV15 | . | CATSRSSLGGWAQHF | TGTGCCACCAGCAGATCCTCTTTGGGGGGCTGGGCCCAGCATTTT
TRBJ2-2 | . | TRBV5-1 | . | CASSREGTGELFF | TGCGCCAGCAGCCGCGAAGGCACCGGGGAGCTGTTTTTT
TRBJ1-1 | . | TRBV13 | . | CASRRRGGMNTEAFF | TGTGCCAGCAGAAGGCGGGGGGGGATGAACACTGAAGCTTTCTTT
TRBJ2-3 | . | TRBV7-8 | . | CASSPVAGGWGGSTDTQYF | TGTGCCAGCAGCCCAGTTGCTGGTGGTTGGGGAGGCTCCACAGATACGCAGTATTTT
TRBJ1-4 | . | TRBV18 | . | CASSPKNEKLFF | TGTGCCAGCTCACCAAAAAATGAAAAACTGTTTTTT
TRBJ1-2 | . | TRBV9 | . | CASSVGDDRHGYTF | TGTGCCAGCAGCGTAGGGGACGATCGCCATGGCTACACCTTC
TRBJ2-1 | TRBD2 | TRBV5-1 | . | CASSLVTSGRAYEQFF | TGCGCCAGCAGCTTGGTAACTAGCGGGAGGGCATATGAGCAGTTCTTC
TRBJ2-7 | TRBD1 | TRBV19 | . | CATRQGHEQYF | TGTGCCACACGACAGGGCCACGAGCAGTACTTC
TRBJ2-2 | . | TRBV18 | . | CASSPFTNTGELFF | TGTGCCAGCTCACCGTTCACGAACACCGGGGAGCTGTTTTTT
TRBJ2-2 | TRBD2 | TRBV5-5 | . | CASSFEALAALTGELFF | TGTGCCAGCAGCTTTGAGGCACTAGCGGCCTTAACCGGGGAGCTGTTTTTT
TRBJ1-2 | . | TRBV6-5 | few | CASSYSATSNYGYTF | TGTGCCAGCAGTTACTCAGCTACCTCTAACTATGGCTACACCTTC
TRBJ1-6 | . | TRBV5-1 | . | CASSLEGGIGISPLHF | TGCGCCAGCAGCTTGGAAGGGGGGATAGGGATTTCACCCCTCCACTTT
TRBJ1-1 | . | TRBV30 | . | CAFQGNTEAFF | TGTGCCTTCCAGGGAAACACTGAAGCTTTCTTT
TRBJ2-1 | TRBD2 | TRBV19 | . | CASRPGTSGREGNEQFF | TGTGCCAGTAGGCCTGGGACTAGCGGGAGGGAGGGCAATGAGCAGTTCTTC
TRBJ2-1 | TRBD2 | TRBV5-4 | . | CASSLELAGHNEQFF | TGTGCCAGCAGCTTGGAACTAGCGGGCCACAATGAGCAGTTCTTC
TRBJ2-3 | . | TRBV5-1 | . | CASSLEDSTDTQYF | TGCGCCAGCAGCTTGGAGGATAGCACAGATACGCAGTATTTT
TRBJ1-5 | TRBD1 | TRBV7-2 | few | CASSSDGTDSNQPQHF | TGTGCCAGCAGCTCTGACGGGACAGATAGCAATCAGCCCCAGCATTTT
TRBJ1-5 | . | TRBV19 | . | CASSTPGQLSNQPQHF | TGTGCCAGTAGTACTCCGGGACAACTAAGCAATCAGCCCCAGCATTTT
TRBJ1-2 | . | TRBV5-6 | once | CASSLGPRWDGYTF | TGTGCCAGCAGCTTGGGTCCTCGGTGGGATGGCTACACCTTC
TRBJ2-3 | . | TRBV6-6 | . | CASSGNSDTQYF | TGTGCCAGCAGTGGCAACTCAGATACGCAGTATTTT
TRBJ1-4 | . | TRBV7-9 | . | CASSLQGGEGEKLFF | TGTGCCAGCAGCTTACAAGGGGGTGAGGGTGAAAAACTGTTTTTT
TRBJ2-7 | . | TRBV11-3 | . | CASSLTRSREQYF | TGTGCCAGCAGCTTGACGAGGTCTAGGGAGCAGTACTTC
TRBJ1-1 | . | TRBV21-1 | . | CASSKDSGSATEAFF | TGTGCCAGCAGCAAAGACTCAGGGAGCGCCACTGAAGCTTTCTTT
TRBJ1-4 | . | TRBV4-2 | once | CASSQDRGGNEKLFF | TGTGCCAGCAGCCAAGACAGGGGAGGGAATGAAAAACTGTTTTTT
TRBJ2-2 | TRBD2 | TRBV9 | . | CASNSGDTGELFF | TGTGCCAGCAACAGCGGGGACACCGGGGAGCTGTTTTTT